The 8 T cell receptor beta chains below were found in one sample sequenced in a study of blood T cell repertoires in COVID-19. Repertoires were generated with immunoSEQ multiplex PCR, while TCRdb's copy carries only in-frame clones and drops some. Counted here are some 270,000 clones, approximately 85% occurring once; the ten biggest clones make up 9.5% to 11%. The sequencing input was peripheral blood. The receptors derive from a woman aged 65 to 85 with acute or convalescent COVID-19.

The chain combines TRBV2 with TRBJ1-2; 7 positions match TRBD1. Germline V gives CDR1 SNHLY, CDR2 FYNNEI. This CDR3 region has 14 residues. The V and J ends lost 5 bases and 4 bases, in that order; junction bases with no gene match: 7. This CDR3 reads CASSPWTGIYGYTF. In DNA, the CDR3 is TGTGCCAGCAGTCCCTGGACAGGCATCTATGGCTACACCTTC.

This rearrangement joins TRBV6-1 to TRBJ2-3, with 12 bases fitting TRBD2. Trimming took 4 bases from V and 3 from J; bases not matched to a gene: 8. Germline CDR1 and CDR2: MNHNS and SASEGT. This CDR3 spans 17 amino acids. CDR3 protein: CASSASGGGLGTDTQYF. The CDR3 DNA follows: TGTGCCAGCAGTGCTAGCGGGGGGGGATTGGGGACAGATACGCAGTATTTT.

V is TRBV14 and J is TRBJ2-6; D is ambiguous. The CDR3 consists of 13 residues. Germline lookup yields CDR1 SGHDN and CDR2 FVKESK. The V end lost 6 bases, the J end lost 0 bases, and 3 bases lay between the germline ends. The CDR3 nucleotides read TGTGCCAGCAGGAGCTCTGGGGCCAACGTCCTGACTTTC. Encoded protein: CASRSSGANVLTF.

Only one count was recorded for this clone. V usage is TRBV19 and J usage is TRBJ1-2; maybe TRBD1 (6 bases). Trimming cost V 4 bases and J 6 bases, with 12 bases left between them. From germline, CDR1 is LNHDA and CDR2 SQIVND (reference sequence). This CDR3 comprises 13 residues. CDR3 coding DNA: TGTGCCAGTAGTAGAACAGGGCTCGATGGCTACACCTTC. This codes for CASSRTGLDGYTF.

In DNA, the CDR3 is TGTGCCAGCAGCTTAGGCCTAGCGGGGGGGACCTACGAGCAGTACTTC. Its protein is CASSLGLAGGTYEQYF. V gene TRBV7-8 combines with J gene TRBJ2-7; 12 nucleotides align to TRBD2. The CDR3 has 16 amino acids. From germline, CDR1 is SGHVS and CDR2 FQNEAQ. V lost 1 base, J lost 2 bases, and 3 bases stayed unmatched.

The V call is TRBV5-4, the J call TRBJ2-1; D not certain. This CDR3 comprises 12 residues. Trimming took off 0 bases at V and 7 bases at J, with 5 bases between the two ends. Germline CDR1 SGHNT, CDR2 YYREEE (reference sequence). The CDR3 DNA reads as TGTGCCAGCAGCTTGGAGGAGAATGAGCAGTTCTTC. Encoded protein: CASSLEENEQFF.

The chain uses TRBV6-5 and TRBJ2-4, with 7 bases lining up with TRBD1. The CDR3 has 14 residues. J was trimmed by 4 bases and V by 6 bases; bases with no gene match: 6. Germline CDR1 reads MNHEY; CDR2 reads SVGAGI. The CDR3 coding sequence is TGTGCCAGCAGCGCCGGGACAGAAAAAAACATTCAGTACTTC. Its translation is CASSAGTEKNIQYF.

The CDR3 sequence: CASSTYRGGNTEAFF. CDR3 nucleotides: TGTGCCAGTAGTACGTACAGGGGCGGGAACACTGAAGCTTTCTTT. The J gene is TRBJ1-1, the V gene TRBV19; 7 bases agree with TRBD1. This CDR3 is built from 15 residues. Unmatched junction bases numbered 6, after V lost 4 bases and J lost 1 base. Germline V gives CDR1 LNHDA, CDR2 SQIVND (reference sequence).